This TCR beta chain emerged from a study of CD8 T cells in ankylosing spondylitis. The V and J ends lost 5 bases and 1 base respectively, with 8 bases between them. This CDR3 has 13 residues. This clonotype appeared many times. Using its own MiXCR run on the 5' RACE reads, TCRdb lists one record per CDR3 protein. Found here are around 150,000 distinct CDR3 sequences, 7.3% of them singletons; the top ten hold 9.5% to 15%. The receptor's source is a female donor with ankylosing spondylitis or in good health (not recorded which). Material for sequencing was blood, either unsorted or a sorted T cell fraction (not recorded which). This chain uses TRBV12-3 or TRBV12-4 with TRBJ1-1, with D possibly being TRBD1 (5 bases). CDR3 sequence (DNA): TGTGCCAGCAGTCCCGGACAGAACACTGAAGCTTTCTTT. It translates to CASSPGQNTEAFF.